The clone carrying this T cell receptor (beta chain) appeared a few times. The CDR3 totals 18 residues. CDR1 is SGHNT, CDR2 YENEEA, per germline. V was clipped by 1 base and J by 2 bases; unmatched bases: 12. The entry originates in a study of sequential checkpoint blockade in melanoma. For the study at large: More than 20 patients had tumor biopsies before treatment and at week 13.

The treatment denotes: randomized to nivolumab then ipilimumab (arm A) or the reverse (arm B). Measured with immunoSEQ multiplex PCR; TCRdb has only the in-frame clones, and not every one. Of some 2,000 clones detected, approximately 17% appear once; the ten largest clones hold 15% to 20%. This TCR came from a human donor with melanoma. Sequenced material: tumor tissue (inferred from file names), taken from a patient given nivolumab and ipilimumab in sequence. The chain employs TRBV11-3 and TRBJ2-3, with 7 bases matching TRBD1. The CDR3 DNA reads as TGTGCCAGCAGCTTAGGGCTTGACAGGGCCCCCCTCACAGATACGCAGTATTTT. It encodes CASSLGLDRAPLTDTQYF.